The clone carrying this T cell receptor (beta chain) was seen at least ten times. Its antigen is unidentified. The data were taken from a study of Graves' ophthalmopathy and Graves' hyperthyroidism. Clinical symptoms, serum thyroxine, TRAb, thyroid ultrasound and orbital computed tomography formed the basis of diagnosis. Study results and caveats: Between ophthalmopathy and stable hyperthyroidism, a 13-signature model drew a separation with around 88% sensitivity and about 80% specificity.

The study amplified TCR beta CDR3 regions using RNA transcripts. Following a first-round RT-PCR that used HTBI primers, a second-round multiplex PCR was carried out. From the multiplex PCR reads, TCRdb called clonotypes with MiXCR, one entry per CDR3 protein. The table has 300,000 or so distinct CDR3 sequences, 15% to 20% seen once; the top ten hold approximately 13%. The specimen was peripheral blood. This clonotype was sampled from an adult man with Graves' ophthalmopathy.

The CDR3 sequence: CASRPLGQGDYYGYTF. CDR3 sequence (DNA): TGCGCCAGCAGACCCCTCGGACAGGGGGATTACTATGGCTACACCTTC. The rearrangement joins TRBV4-1 to TRBJ1-2, with 10 positions matching TRBD1. The CDR3 is made up of 16 amino acids. Germline CDR1 MGHRA, CDR2 YSYEKL. V shed 6 bases, J shed 3 bases, and the junction held 10 bases outside the gene matches.